These 16 T cell receptor beta chains share one sample of origin, sequenced in a study of long-term antiretroviral therapy in people with HIV. Version v3.0 of the immunoSEQ assay ran at survey level. Profiling relied on immunoSEQ multiplex PCR, and the TCRdb table lists in-frame clones only, not all of them. Among roughly 18,000 clones listed, roughly 89% were seen once. The source material was unsorted PBMCs, sampled 3 years after starting antiretroviral therapy. The receptors were gathered from a man between 45 and 60 years old with HIV.

V gene TRBV9 combines with J gene TRBJ2-1, with D hard to call. CDR1 and CDR2 (germline): SGDLS, YYNGEE. This CDR3 has 15 amino acids. V lost 0 bases and J lost 6, with 13 bases in between. The CDR3 sequence: CASSVEGTWGNEQFF. The CDR3 bases are TGTGCCAGCAGCGTAGAGGGTACTTGGGGCAATGAGCAGTTCTTC.

This clone has only one observation. V and J are TRBV5-1 and TRBJ2-3, with D perhaps being TRBD1 or TRBD2 (5 bases each). The CDR3 is 15 amino acids. Germline lookup yields CDR1 SGHRS and CDR2 YFSETQ. The V end was cut by 4 bases, the J end by 5 bases, with 17 bases between. CDR3 coding DNA: TGCGCCAGCAGCGGGGACGGTTACACGGAAGATACGCAGTATTTT. Its protein product is CASSGDGYTEDTQYF.

This sequence joins TRBV5-1 and TRBJ2-3; no reliable D call. Germline V gives CDR1 SGHRS, CDR2 YFSETQ. The V gene lost 4 bases and the J gene lost 3 bases, with 12 bases spanning the gap. The CDR3 consists of 14 residues. The CDR3 protein is CASSESAQTDTQYF. CDR3 DNA: TGCGCCAGCAGCGAGAGTGCGCAAACAGATACGCAGTATTTT.

The CDR3 DNA reads as TGTGCCAGCAGCTTTGCGTCCCGGGACAGGGACCAAGAGACCCAGTACTTC. It yields the protein CASSFASRDRDQETQYF. This chain connects TRBV12-1 to TRBJ2-5; TRBD1 reflects the table's D call only, with no check against the DNA. TRBV12-1 is a pseudogene locus. The CDR3 is 17 amino acids.

This clone appeared a single time. This chain joins TRBV4-1 and TRBJ1-2, with TRBD1 identical over 9 bases. V lost 2 bases to trimming and J lost 6 bases; unmatched junction nucleotides: 4. CDR1 is MGHRA, CDR2 YSYEKL, per germline. The CDR3 contains 14 residues. In nucleotides, the CDR3 is TGCGCCAGCAGCCAATTGGGACAGGGCAATGGCTACACCTTC. Its protein is CASSQLGQGNGYTF.

This clone was detected a few times. V gene TRBV6-5 combines with J gene TRBJ1-1, with D unresolved. Trimming took off 6 bases at V and 5 bases at J, with 10 bases between the two ends. This CDR3 has 12 residues. Germline values: CDR1 MNHEY, CDR2 SVGAGI. The DNA of the CDR3 is TGTGCCAGCAGCCACCGGGAGACTGAAGCTTTCTTT. Its protein is CASSHRETEAFF.

This clone has a single count. The chain recombines TRBV11-2 with TRBJ2-2, with a possible D match to TRBD1 (8 bases). Germline V CDR1 and CDR2: SGHAT, FQNNGV. Trimming left V 5 bases short and J 6 bases short, with 16 bases between. The CDR3 covers 15 residues. For the CDR3, the DNA is TGTGCCAGCAGCGATCGGACAGGGAGGGCCGGGGAGCTGTTTTTT. This translates into CASSDRTGRAGELFF.

This sequence joins TRBV7-2 and TRBJ1-5, with D perhaps matching TRBD1 (5 bases). The ends were cut back, 5 bases at V and 6 bases at J, with 14 bases in the middle. There are 14 residues in the CDR3. Germline V gene data show CDR1 as SGHTA and CDR2 as FQGNSA. The CDR3 protein is CASSEVQGIQPQHF. CDR3 coding DNA: TGTGCCAGCAGCGAGGTCCAGGGAATTCAGCCCCAGCATTTT.

The chain links TRBV12-5 to TRBJ2-1, with 9 nucleotides matching TRBD2. This CDR3 has 20 residues. Germline values: CDR1 LGHNT, CDR2 FRNRAP. Trimming at V came to 1 base and at J to 7 bases, leaving 20 bases not matched to a gene. CDR3 coding DNA: TGTGCTAGTGGTTTGGGGAGACAGGGAGGTGTTAGCGGGGGTGAGAATGAGCAGTTCTTC. Its protein is CASGLGRQGGVSGGENEQFF. The whole variable domain, remainder taken from reference TRBV12-5 and TRBJ2-1, is DARVTQTPRHKVTEMGQEVTMRCQPILGHNTVFWYRQTMMQGLELLAYFRNRAPLDDSGMPKDRFSAEMPDATLATLKIQPSEPRDSAVYFCASGLGRQGGVSGGENEQFFGPGTRLTVL.

The chain uses TRBV5-5 and TRBJ2-3; 7 bases line up with TRBD1. The CDR3 sequence is 12 residues long. Germline CDR1 is SGHKS and CDR2 is YYEKEE (reference sequence). Trimming cost V 8 bases and J 3 bases; bases outside gene matches: 3. CDR3 nucleotide sequence: TGTGCCAGTACAGGGGTGACAGATACGCAGTATTTT. Translated, it gives CASTGVTDTQYF.

The chain joins TRBV29-1 to TRBJ2-1; 11 bases agree with TRBD2. After removal of 6 bases from V and 9 bases from J, the junction contained 10 bases not matched to a gene. This CDR3 is built from 14 residues. Germline CDR1 SQVTM, CDR2 ANQGSEA. The CDR3 DNA sequence: TGCAGCGTAGGTAGCGGGGGGGCCCGGGGTGAGCAGTTCTTC. This codes for CSVGSGGARGEQFF.

The J gene is TRBJ2-7, the V gene TRBV9, with 8 bases matching TRBD1. The germline CDR1 and CDR2 sequences are SGDLS and YYNGEE. The CDR3 is 14 amino acids. V gave up 2 bases and J gave up 6 bases; unmatched junction bases: 7. The CDR3 DNA follows: TGTGCCAGCAGCGTCGGGACAGGCAGTATCGAGCAGTACTTC. It specifies CASSVGTGSIEQYF.

This rearrangement joins TRBV28 to TRBJ2-2; a weak D match, TRBD1 (5 bases). Germline V gives CDR1 MDHEN, CDR2 SYDVKM. The V and J ends lost 6 bases and 1 base respectively, with 18 bases between them. This CDR3 comprises 17 residues. CDR3 region: CASSTGTYDRNTGELFF. CDR3 nucleotides: TGTGCCAGCAGCACCGGAACTTACGACAGGAACACCGGGGAGCTGTTTTTT.

CDR3 protein: CASSATGDNSPLHF. Here the CDR3 DNA reads TGTGCCAGCAGCGCGACAGGGGATAATTCACCCCTCCACTTT. This sequence joins TRBV9 and TRBJ1-6; the match to TRBD1 covers 8 bases. The ends lost 3 bases at V and 5 bases at J; junction bases unmatched: 1. The CDR3 is 14 amino acids. In germline, CDR1 is SGDLS, CDR2 YYNGEE.

This clone was observed once. The rearrangement links TRBV5-1 to TRBJ1-1; the D gene is possibly TRBD1 (6 bases). V dropped 5 bases and J dropped 4 bases, with 12 bases sitting between them. CDR3 size: 13 residues. Germline values: CDR1 SGHRS, CDR2 YFSETQ. The CDR3 DNA sequence: TGCGCCAGCAGGCCCGGGGGGCTCACTGAAGCTTTCTTT. Translation gives CASRPGGLTEAFF.

This clone was found a few times. The chain combines TRBV5-4 with TRBJ2-2, with D perhaps given as TRBD1 or TRBD2 (5 bases each). V lost 0 bases, J lost 4 bases, and 10 bases lay in between. This CDR3 has 15 amino acids. The germline gives CDR1 SGHNT, CDR2 YYREEE (reference sequence). The CDR3 DNA reads as TGTGCCAGCAGCTTGGAGGGGACGAGCACCGGGGAGCTGTTTTTT. Protein sequence: CASSLEGTSTGELFF. The entire variable domain, with the rest obtained from reference TRBV5-4 and TRBJ2-2, is as follows: ETGVTQSPTHLIKTRGQQVTLRCSSQSGHNTVSWYQQALGQGPQFIFQYYREEENGRGNFPPRFSGLQFPNYSSELNVNALELDDSALYLCASSLEGTSTGELFFGEGSRLTVL.